One and the same sample provided the 20 T cell receptor beta chains below, sequenced in a study of beta chain features in type 1 diabetes. Sequencing targeted expressed TCRB transcripts, as all isolated RNA had been reverse transcribed. Some clones are missing from TCRdb's copy, which holds only in-frame ones; the method was immunoSEQ multiplex PCR. The table records 600,000 to 650,000 clones, 15% of them present only once. Sequenced input: naive CD4+ T cells from blood. The receptor set was obtained from a man between 18 and 35 years old in good health.

The rearrangement links TRBV4-1 to TRBJ2-7; D not certain. This CDR3 spans 16 amino acids. Germline CDR1 MGHRA, CDR2 YSYEKL. The V end lost 1 base, the J end lost 3 bases, and 16 bases lay between the germline ends. The CDR3 DNA reads TGCGCCAGCAGCCAAGGACGGCCTTTAGGAGTCTACGAGCAGTACTTC. The encoded protein is CASSQGRPLGVYEQYF.

The rearrangement links TRBV7-3 to TRBJ1-1; tentative D call: TRBD1 (6 bases). Germline V gene lookup returns CDR1 SGHTA and CDR2 FQGTGA. Trimming left V 5 bases short and J 2 bases short, with 12 bases between. The CDR3 has 14 residues. Here the CDR3 reads CASSNLQGNTEAFF. The CDR3 DNA follows: TGTGCCAGCAGCAATTTACAGGGAAACACTGAAGCTTTCTTT.

In this sample, this clone turned up a few times. The DNA for the CDR3 is TGTGCCAGCAGTACAGGGAGGATGAACAATGAGCAGTTCTTC. Protein product: CASSTGRMNNEQFF. The gene calls are TRBV6-5 and TRBJ2-1; D is tentatively TRBD1 or TRBD2 (6 bases each). CDR1 and CDR2 (germline): MNHEY, SVGAGI. Trimming pared 5 bases from V and 5 bases from J, leaving 13 bases between. This CDR3 region has 14 residues.

V usage is TRBV7-3 and J usage is TRBJ2-5, with TRBD1 identical over 7 bases. After removal of 4 bases from V and 0 bases from J, the junction contained 14 bases not matched to a gene. CDR3 length: 18 amino acids. Germline CDR1 is SGHTA and CDR2 is FQGTGA. CDR3 in amino acids: CASSSDTTGMGHQETQYF. The CDR3 nucleotides are TGTGCCAGCAGCTCCGACACGACAGGGATGGGCCACCAAGAGACCCAGTACTTC.

This clone was seen a few times. The rearrangement joins TRBV18 to TRBJ2-7; 8 nucleotides align to TRBD1. The trim removed 1 base at V and 5 bases at J, leaving 4 bases unmatched. The germline V gene has CDR1 KGHSH and CDR2 LQKENI. This CDR3 contains 14 residues. CDR3 sequence: CASSPLQGANEQYF. The CDR3 coding sequence is TGTGCCAGCTCACCACTTCAGGGGGCCAACGAGCAGTACTTC. The complete variable domain, with remaining parts taken from reference TRBV18 and TRBJ2-7, reads NAGVMQNPRHLVRRRGQEARLRCSPMKGHSHVYWYRQLPEEGLKFMVYLQKENIIDESGMPKERFSAEFPKEGPSILRIQQVVRGDSAAYFCASSPLQGANEQYFGPGTRLTVT.

There are a few counts of this clone. The junction shows a germline mismatch at one end, possibly a read error. The rearrangement uses TRBV28 and TRBJ2-2; no reliable D call. CDR1 and CDR2 (germline): MDHEN, SYDVKM. The CDR3 runs 13 residues. CDR3 bases: TGTGCCTGCAGAGGTGCGGTTACCGGGGAGCTGTTTTTT. It is translated as CACRGAVTGELFF.

In its sample, this clone was seen a few times. This chain links TRBV9 with TRBJ2-3, with D uncertain. Germline V gives CDR1 SGDLS, CDR2 YYNGEE. CDR3 length: 15 amino acids. Between the trimmed V and J ends, which lost 0 bases and 3 bases, there was a span of 11 bases. The CDR3 DNA reads as TGTGCCAGCAGCGTAGTGGGAAGAGTTACAGATACGCAGTATTTT. This sequence encodes CASSVVGRVTDTQYF.

In nucleotides, the CDR3 is TGTGCCAGCAGCGCTACGGGGGGATCCTCACCCCTCCACTTT. Amino acids: CASSATGGSSPLHF. The chain couples TRBV6-4 to TRBJ1-6; a weak D match, TRBD1 (5 bases). The CDR3 consists of 14 residues. Germline V gene sequence: CDR1 MRHNA, CDR2 SNTAGT. Trimming cost V 6 bases and J 10 bases, with 16 bases left between them.

This clone has a handful of counts. The V and J genes are TRBV10-3 and TRBJ2-7; tentatively, D is TRBD1 (5 bases). CDR1 and CDR2 (germline): ENHRY, SYGVKD. V was pared by 6 bases and J by 0 bases, with 9 bases between. The CDR3 runs to 13 residues. CDR3 bases: TGTGCCATCAGCCGACAGAGCTCCTACGAGCAGTACTTC. This gives the protein CAISRQSSYEQYF.

This chain joins TRBV7-9 and TRBJ2-1; 7 nucleotides match TRBD1. Germline assignment: CDR1 SEHNR and CDR2 FQNEAQ (reference sequence). This CDR3 has 13 residues. Unmatched junction bases numbered 5, after V lost 5 bases and J lost 7 bases. CDR3 amino acids: CASSRGQANEQFF. For the CDR3, the DNA is TGTGCCAGCAGCCGCGGACAGGCAAATGAGCAGTTCTTC.

This sequence joins TRBV21-1 and TRBJ2-1; TRBD1, the table's D call, was not compared with the DNA. TRBV21-1 is flagged as a pseudogene. The CDR3 loop spans 14 amino acids. The CDR3 loop is CASRQGIPYNEQFF. The CDR3 nucleotides read TGTGCCAGCAGACAGGGGATCCCCTACAATGAGCAGTTCTTC.

The chain recombines TRBV5-4 with TRBJ1-4; D gene uncertain. Germline CDR1 is SGHNT and CDR2 is YYREEE (reference sequence). The CDR3 has 14 residues. The V and J ends lost 4 bases and 7 bases respectively, with 14 bases between them. The CDR3 spells CASSLAGGSEKLFF. Written as DNA, the CDR3 is TGTGCCAGCAGCCTGGCAGGAGGTAGTGAAAAACTGTTTTTT.

This chain uses TRBV9 with TRBJ1-1; 11 bases agree with TRBD1. This CDR3 contains 16 residues. The germline V gene encodes CDR1 SGDLS and CDR2 YYNGEE. Unmatched junction bases numbered 7, after V lost 2 bases and J lost 4 bases. The CDR3 DNA is TGTGCCAGCAGCGTTCGGTCGGGACAGGGGGGCACTGAAGCTTTCTTT. Protein product: CASSVRSGQGGTEAFF.

This clone was observed a handful of times. The chain couples TRBV5-1 to TRBJ2-3; D uncertain. This CDR3 comprises 13 residues. Germline V gene data show CDR1 as SGHRS and CDR2 as YFSETQ. Trimming stripped 5 bases from V and 0 bases from J, with 7 bases between. The DNA of the CDR3 is TGCGCCAGCAGGCAAGGAAGCACAGATACGCAGTATTTT. Translated: CASRQGSTDTQYF.

The V call is TRBV4-3, the J call TRBJ2-3, with D perhaps given as TRBD1 or TRBD2 (5 bases each). Germline V gene lookup returns CDR1 LGHNA and CDR2 YSLEER. This CDR3 is 15 amino acids long. Trimming removed 0 bases from V and 1 base from J, with 8 bases in between. In DNA, the CDR3 is TGCGCCAGCAGCCAAGAACTAGGGGGCACAGATACGCAGTATTTT. Residues: CASSQELGGTDTQYF.

The V and J genes are TRBV21-1 and TRBJ1-5. TRBV21-1 is annotated as a pseudogene. CDR3 size: 15 residues. The CDR3 DNA sequence: TGTGCCAGCAGCAAAGGAGCCTTATTCGATCAGCCCCAGCATTTT. Protein: CASSKGALFDQPQHF.

The chain employs TRBV30 and TRBJ2-1; D possibly uses TRBD1 or TRBD2 (5 bases each). Looked up from germline, CDR1 is GTSNPN and CDR2 is SVGIG (reference sequence). The germline V and J ends were trimmed by 0 bases and 14 bases, with 20 bases remaining between them. The CDR3 spans 14 residues. The CDR3 spells CAWSVREARGVKFF. As DNA, the CDR3 is TGTGCCTGGAGTGTAAGAGAGGCTAGGGGAGTGAAGTTCTTC.

The CDR3 sequence is CASLGQTRNEQFF. As DNA, the CDR3 is TGTGCCAGCCTTGGACAGACTCGCAATGAGCAGTTCTTC. This chain links TRBV25-1 with TRBJ2-1, with D tentatively TRBD1 (6 bases). Germline V gives CDR1 MGHDK, CDR2 SYGVNS. V lost 8 bases to trimming and J lost 6 bases, with 14 bases between them. The CDR3 has 13 residues.

This clone was observed a handful of times. The rearrangement joins TRBV28 to TRBJ2-7; no definite D call. The CDR3 has 12 residues. V shed 5 bases and J shed 4 bases, with 9 bases lying between them. Per germline, CDR1 MDHEN and CDR2 SYDVKM. The CDR3 DNA reads TGTGCCAGCAGTGTTTTATATTACGAGCAGTACTTC. The encoded protein is CASSVLYYEQYF.

The V gene is TRBV10-3, the J gene TRBJ1-3; D perhaps matches TRBD1 (6 bases). The V and J ends lost 10 bases and 7 bases respectively, with 11 bases between them. The CDR3 sequence is 11 residues long. Germline CDR1 is ENHRY and CDR2 is SYGVKD. The CDR3 loop is CASTGRNTIYF. CDR3 nucleotides: TGTGCCAGCACAGGGAGGAACACCATATATTTT.